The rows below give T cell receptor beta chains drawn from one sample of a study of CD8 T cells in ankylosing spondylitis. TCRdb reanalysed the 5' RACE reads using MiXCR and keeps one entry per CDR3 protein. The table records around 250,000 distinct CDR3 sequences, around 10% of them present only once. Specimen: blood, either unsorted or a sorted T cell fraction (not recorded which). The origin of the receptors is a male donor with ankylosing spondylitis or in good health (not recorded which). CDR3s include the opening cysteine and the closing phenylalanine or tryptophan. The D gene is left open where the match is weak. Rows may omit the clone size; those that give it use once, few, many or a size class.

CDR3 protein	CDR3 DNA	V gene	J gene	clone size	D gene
CASSFWGSPYEQYF	TGTGCCAGCAGCTTTTGGGGATCCCCCTACGAGCAGTACTTC	TRBV7-2	TRBJ2-7	-	-
CSVGGRRETQYF	TGCAGCGTTGGCGGACGGAGGGAGACCCAGTACTTC	TRBV29-1	TRBJ2-5	many	-
CASRLGGGTYEQYF	TGCGCCAGCAGACTGGGCGGCGGAACCTACGAGCAGTACTTC	TRBV5-1	TRBJ2-7	-	-
CASSLTIDEQFF	TGCGCCAGCAGCTTGACTATTGATGAGCAGTTCTTC	TRBV5-1	TRBJ2-1	many	-
CSARDSGLPHDTQYF	TGCAGTGCTAGAGATTCGGGACTACCACACGATACGCAGTATTTT	TRBV20-1	TRBJ2-3	many	TRBD2
CASSLSGLETYEQYF	TGTGCCAGCAGCTTATCCGGACTCGAAACCTACGAGCAGTACTTC	TRBV7-2	TRBJ2-7	many	-
CATSDSGDSAFF	TGTGCCACCAGTGATTCGGGGGATTCAGCTTTCTTT	TRBV24-1	TRBJ1-1	many	-
CATSRDLLLTAHNSPLHF	TGTGCCACCAGCAGAGATCTCTTATTGACAGCCCATAATTCACCCCTCCACTTT	TRBV15	TRBJ1-6	many	-
CSVGQSNQPQHF	TGCAGCGTAGGACAGAGCAATCAGCCCCAGCATTTT	TRBV29-1	TRBJ1-5	many	-
CSAIPLAGGHNEQFF	TGCAGTGCTATACCGCTAGCGGGGGGGCACAATGAGCAGTTCTTC	TRBV20-1	TRBJ2-1	many	TRBD2
CASSLGRPGETQYF	TGTGCCAGCAGCTTAGGCCGGCCGGGGGAGACCCAGTACTTC	TRBV7-6	TRBJ2-5	many	-
CSVVYPEAFF	TGCAGCGTCGTATACCCCGAAGCTTTCTTT	TRBV29-1	TRBJ1-1	many	-
CASSLGGGGNEQFF	TGTGCCAGCAGCCTCGGGGGAGGGGGCAATGAGCAGTTCTTC	TRBV6-4	TRBJ2-1	many	-
CATSDQGAEYYEQYF	TGTGCCACCAGTGACCAGGGGGCCGAATACTACGAGCAGTACTTC	TRBV24-1	TRBJ2-7	many	TRBD1
CASRLLGEETQYF	TGCGCCAGCAGGCTCTTGGGTGAAGAGACCCAGTACTTC	TRBV5-1	TRBJ2-5	many	-
CASSLVPGGRNEQFF	TGTGCCAGCAGTTTAGTTCCGGGGGGAAGGAATGAGCAGTTCTTC	TRBV27	TRBJ2-1	many	TRBD2
CASSYPLQGDLFSDTQYF	TGTGCCAGCAGTTACCCTTTACAGGGTGATTTATTTTCAGATACGCAGTATTTT	TRBV6-5	TRBJ2-3	many	-
CSASLLTPGTYEQYF	TGCAGTGCTAGCCTGCTTACCCCAGGCACCTACGAGCAGTACTTC	TRBV20-1	TRBJ2-7	many	-